Sequencing of this T cell receptor beta chain was carried out in a study of CD8+CD57+ T cells in acquired aplastic anemia. Study context: Read counts for CD4+ cells (from healthy donors) averaged roughly 10 million.

This CDR3 is built from 13 residues. Germline V gene sequence: CDR1 MGHDK, CDR2 SYGVNS. V was cut by 6 bases and J by 3 bases, with 11 bases left in between. TCR beta VDJ and CDR3 profiles were obtained from a genomic DNA template. TCRdb analysed the reads with MiXCR anew, one entry per CDR3 protein. This sample has about 190,000 distinct CDR3 sequences, with roughly half found just once. This clonotype came up a few times. The TCR comes from a human donor in good health, serving as a control. The chain uses TRBV25-1 and TRBJ1-1, with D possibly matching TRBD1 (5 bases). Sequenced sample: sorted CD4+, CD8+, or CD8+CD57+ T cells (not recorded which) from PBMCs. The CDR3 reads CASSKDRYTEAFF. The CDR3 nucleotides read TGTGCCAGCAGCAAAGACAGATACACTGAAGCTTTCTTT.